This is a list of T cell receptor beta chains from one sample in a study of CD8+CD57+ T cells in acquired aplastic anemia. Each CDR3 protein gets one entry after TCRdb re-called the reads with MiXCR. The sample holds 220,000 or so distinct CDR3 sequences, 60% to 80% seen once. Sequenced material: sorted CD4+, CD8+, or CD8+CD57+ T cells (not recorded which) from PBMCs. The receptors originated from a human donor with aplastic anemia. CDR3s include the opening cysteine and the closing phenylalanine or tryptophan. D genes are given only for firm matches. Where a row states a size, it is once, few, many or the class of an expanded clone; other rows omit it.

v_gene: TRBV9; d_gene: .; abundance: .; j_gene: TRBJ2-7; CDR3aa: CASSSGFTLYEQYF; CDR3nt: TGTGCCAGCAGTTCAGGATTTACCCTCTACGAGCAGTACTTC
v_gene: TRBV19; d_gene: TRBD1; abundance: .; j_gene: TRBJ2-7; CDR3aa: CASSPIDRVGYEQYF; CDR3nt: TGCGCCAGCAGCCCTATCGACAGGGTAGGCTACGAGCAGTACTTC
v_gene: TRBV5-1; d_gene: TRBD1; abundance: .; j_gene: TRBJ1-1; CDR3aa: CASSLLPGQGAKNTEAFF; CDR3nt: TGCGCCAGCAGCCTCCTACCGGGACAGGGGGCGAAGAACACTGAAGCTTTCTTT
v_gene: TRBV20-1; d_gene: .; abundance: medium-sized; j_gene: TRBJ2-6; CDR3aa: CSARGDSGANVLTF; CDR3nt: TGCAGTGCTAGAGGGGACTCTGGGGCCAACGTCCTGACTTTC
v_gene: TRBV6-5; d_gene: TRBD2; abundance: few; j_gene: TRBJ2-7; CDR3aa: CASSLGGSGYEQYF; CDR3nt: TGTGCCAGCAGTCTCGGCGGGAGCGGTTACGAGCAGTACTTC
v_gene: TRBV10-3; d_gene: TRBD1; abundance: .; j_gene: TRBJ1-6; CDR3aa: CAIKQGADSPLHF; CDR3nt: TGTGCCATCAAACAGGGGGCTGATTCACCCCTCCACTTT
v_gene: TRBV7-8; d_gene: .; abundance: few; j_gene: TRBJ2-7; CDR3aa: CASSSPGEPYEQYF; CDR3nt: TGTGCCAGCAGCTCCCCGGGGGAGCCCTACGAGCAGTACTTC
v_gene: TRBV25-1; d_gene: TRBD1; abundance: .; j_gene: TRBJ1-3; CDR3aa: CATENLGQGTGNTIYF; CDR3nt: TGTGCCACCGAGAATTTGGGACAGGGGACTGGAAACACCATATATTTT
v_gene: TRBV7-3; d_gene: .; abundance: .; j_gene: TRBJ1-3; CDR3aa: CASSLNRAGNTIYF; CDR3nt: TGTGCCAGCAGCTTAAACAGGGCTGGAAACACCATATATTTT
v_gene: TRBV7-8; d_gene: .; abundance: .; j_gene: TRBJ2-3; CDR3aa: CASSPGVLTTDTQYF; CDR3nt: TGTGCCAGCAGCCCCGGGGTTTTGACCACAGATACGCAGTATTTT
v_gene: TRBV14; d_gene: TRBD2; abundance: few; j_gene: TRBJ2-1; CDR3aa: CASSQVPGLVDNEQFF; CDR3nt: TGTGCCAGCAGCCAAGTTCCTGGACTAGTTGACAATGAGCAGTTCTTC
v_gene: TRBV19; d_gene: .; abundance: .; j_gene: TRBJ2-3; CDR3aa: CASSIQGTDTQYF; CDR3nt: TGTGCCAGTAGTATTCAGGGCACAGATACGCAGTATTTT
v_gene: TRBV19; d_gene: .; abundance: .; j_gene: TRBJ1-1; CDR3aa: CASSPRAGKNTEAFF; CDR3nt: TGCGCCAGTAGCCCCCGAGCAGGGAAGAACACTGAAGCTTTCTTT
v_gene: TRBV20-1; d_gene: .; abundance: .; j_gene: TRBJ2-5; CDR3aa: CSAREMLFIETQYF; CDR3nt: TGCAGTGCTAGAGAGATGCTTTTTATAGAGACCCAGTACTTC
v_gene: TRBV19; d_gene: .; abundance: .; j_gene: TRBJ1-5; CDR3aa: CASSMTVSNQPQHF; CDR3nt: TGTGCCAGTAGTATGACGGTTAGCAATCAGCCCCAGCATTTT
v_gene: TRBV10-1; d_gene: TRBD1; abundance: .; j_gene: TRBJ2-7; CDR3aa: CASSDPTGTGRDEQYF; CDR3nt: TGCGCCAGCAGTGACCCGACCGGGACAGGAAGGGACGAGCAGTACTTC
v_gene: TRBV20-1; d_gene: .; abundance: .; j_gene: TRBJ1-1; CDR3aa: CSARDGGGEAFF; CDR3nt: TGCAGTGCTAGAGATGGGGGCGGTGAAGCTTTCTTT
v_gene: TRBV24-1; d_gene: TRBD1; abundance: .; j_gene: TRBJ1-1; CDR3aa: CATSDFTGQGSFF; CDR3nt: TGTGCCACCAGTGATTTCACCGGACAGGGCTCTTTCTTT
v_gene: TRBV2; d_gene: .; abundance: .; j_gene: TRBJ2-1; CDR3aa: CATAPRGYEQFF; CDR3nt: TGTGCCACCGCACCCAGGGGCTATGAGCAGTTCTTC
v_gene: TRBV19; d_gene: .; abundance: .; j_gene: TRBJ1-6; CDR3aa: CASSIGDGGSPLHF; CDR3nt: TGTGCCAGTAGTATCGGTGATGGTGGTTCACCCCTCCACTTT
v_gene: TRBV6-5; d_gene: .; abundance: .; j_gene: TRBJ2-5; CDR3aa: CASTRGETQYF; CDR3nt: TGTGCCAGCACCCGAGGGGAGACCCAGTACTTC
v_gene: TRBV5-1; d_gene: .; abundance: .; j_gene: TRBJ2-3; CDR3aa: CASSLTGVGGPNTDTQYF; CDR3nt: TGCGCCAGCAGCTTGACTGGTGTTGGAGGTCCGAACACAGATACGCAGTATTTT
v_gene: TRBV2; d_gene: .; abundance: .; j_gene: TRBJ2-3; CDR3aa: CASSERRTTYTDTQYF; CDR3nt: TGTGCCAGCAGTGAACGTCGGACTACCTACACAGATACGCAGTATTTT
v_gene: TRBV29-1; d_gene: .; abundance: few; j_gene: TRBJ2-7; CDR3aa: CSVPGAYEQYF; CDR3nt: TGCAGCGTCCCAGGGGCCTACGAGCAGTACTTC
v_gene: TRBV3-1; d_gene: .; abundance: many; j_gene: TRBJ2-7; CDR3aa: CASSQDGGGGNEQYF; CDR3nt: TGTGCCAGCAGCCAAGATGGAGGGGGAGGGAACGAGCAGTACTTC
v_gene: TRBV9; d_gene: TRBD1; abundance: .; j_gene: TRBJ2-2; CDR3aa: CASSVRRDRENTGELFF; CDR3nt: TGTGCCAGCAGCGTGCGTAGGGACAGAGAAAACACCGGGGAGCTGTTTTTT
v_gene: TRBV24-1; d_gene: TRBD2; abundance: .; j_gene: TRBJ2-3; CDR3aa: CATSDPGLGAQYF; CDR3nt: TGTGCCACCAGTGATCCGGGACTAGGTGCGCAGTATTTT
v_gene: TRBV2; d_gene: TRBD2; abundance: .; j_gene: TRBJ2-7; CDR3aa: CASSLLSASGAYEQYF; CDR3nt: TGTGCCAGCAGCTTACTGTCGGCTAGCGGGGCCTACGAGCAGTACTTC
v_gene: TRBV9; d_gene: .; abundance: .; j_gene: TRBJ2-3; CDR3aa: CASSVTQTPNTQYF; CDR3nt: TGTGCCAGCAGCGTAACTCAGACGCCCAATACGCAGTATTTT
v_gene: TRBV15; d_gene: TRBD1; abundance: many; j_gene: TRBJ2-1; CDR3aa: CATSRRDRGINEQFF; CDR3nt: TGTGCCACCAGCAGAAGGGACAGGGGCATCAATGAGCAGTTCTTC
v_gene: TRBV20-1; d_gene: TRBD1; abundance: .; j_gene: TRBJ2-7; CDR3aa: CSARWGTGRSYEQYF; CDR3nt: TGCAGTGCTAGGTGGGGGACAGGTCGCTCCTACGAGCAGTACTTC
v_gene: TRBV19; d_gene: TRBD2; abundance: .; j_gene: TRBJ2-1; CDR3aa: CASSIELGAGGYNELFF; CDR3nt: TGTGCCAGTAGTATCGAGCTAGGTGCGGGGGGCTACAATGAGCTGTTCTTC
v_gene: TRBV15; d_gene: TRBD2; abundance: .; j_gene: TRBJ2-3; CDR3aa: CATSSPVAGGPDTQYF; CDR3nt: TGTGCCACCAGCAGTCCGGTAGCGGGAGGTCCAGATACGCAGTATTTT
v_gene: TRBV6-1; d_gene: TRBD2; abundance: many; j_gene: TRBJ2-3; CDR3aa: CASSEGTSGADTQYF; CDR3nt: TGTGCCAGCAGTGAAGGGACTAGCGGGGCAGATACGCAGTATTTT
v_gene: TRBV20-1; d_gene: TRBD2; abundance: .; j_gene: TRBJ2-3; CDR3aa: CSATLAASTDTQYF; CDR3nt: TGCAGTGCCACACTAGCGGCTAGCACAGATACGCAGTATTTT
v_gene: TRBV2; d_gene: TRBD1; abundance: few; j_gene: TRBJ1-1; CDR3aa: CASRASRGRNTEAFF; CDR3nt: TGTGCCAGCAGGGCCTCTAGGGGGCGGAACACTGAAGCTTTCTTT
v_gene: TRBV10-3; d_gene: .; abundance: .; j_gene: TRBJ1-1; CDR3aa: CAISESRGGTEAFF; CDR3nt: TGTGCCATCAGTGAGTCCAGGGGAGGTACTGAAGCTTTCTTT
v_gene: TRBV20-1; d_gene: .; abundance: .; j_gene: TRBJ1-5; CDR3aa: CSASHGDDQPQHF; CDR3nt: TGCAGTGCTAGTCATGGGGACGACCAGCCCCAGCATTTT
v_gene: TRBV7-8; d_gene: .; abundance: .; j_gene: TRBJ2-6; CDR3aa: CASSTYNSGANVLTF; CDR3nt: TGTGCCAGCAGCACCTATAACAGTGGGGCCAACGTCCTGACTTTC